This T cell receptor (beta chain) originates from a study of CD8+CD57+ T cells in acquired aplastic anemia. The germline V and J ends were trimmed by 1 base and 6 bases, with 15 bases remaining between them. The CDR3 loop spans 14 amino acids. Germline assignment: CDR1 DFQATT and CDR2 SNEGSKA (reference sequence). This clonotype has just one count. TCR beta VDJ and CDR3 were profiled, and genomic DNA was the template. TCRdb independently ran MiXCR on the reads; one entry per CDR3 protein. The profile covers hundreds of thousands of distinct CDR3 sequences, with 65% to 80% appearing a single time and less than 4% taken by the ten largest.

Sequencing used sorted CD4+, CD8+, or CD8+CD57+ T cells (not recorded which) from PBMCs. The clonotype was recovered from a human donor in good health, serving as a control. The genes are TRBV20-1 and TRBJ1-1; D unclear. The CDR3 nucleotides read TGCAGTGCTAGAGCGCCCTTCAGATTAGCTGAAGCTTTCTTT. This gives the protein CSARAPFRLAEAFF.